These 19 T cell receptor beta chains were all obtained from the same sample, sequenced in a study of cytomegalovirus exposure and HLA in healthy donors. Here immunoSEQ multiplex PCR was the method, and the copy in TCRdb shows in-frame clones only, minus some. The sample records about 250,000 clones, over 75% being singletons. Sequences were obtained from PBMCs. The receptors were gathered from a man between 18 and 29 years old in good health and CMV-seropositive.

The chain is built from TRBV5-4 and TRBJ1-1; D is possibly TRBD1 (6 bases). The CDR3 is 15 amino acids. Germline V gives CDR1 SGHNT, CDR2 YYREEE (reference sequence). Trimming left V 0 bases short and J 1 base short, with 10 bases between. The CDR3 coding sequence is TGTGCCAGCAGCTTGGGGGGGCTGGGGAACACTGAAGCTTTCTTT. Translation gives CASSLGGLGNTEAFF. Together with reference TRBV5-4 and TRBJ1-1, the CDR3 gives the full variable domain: ETGVTQSPTHLIKTRGQQVTLRCSSQSGHNTVSWYQQALGQGPQFIFQYYREEENGRGNFPPRFSGLQFPNYSSELNVNALELDDSALYLCASSLGGLGNTEAFFGQGTRLTVV.

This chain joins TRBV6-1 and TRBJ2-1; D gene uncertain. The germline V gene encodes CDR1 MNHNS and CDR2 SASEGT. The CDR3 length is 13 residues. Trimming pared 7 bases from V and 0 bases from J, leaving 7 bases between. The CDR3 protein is CASKSLSYNEQFF. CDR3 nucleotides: TGTGCCAGCAAAAGTCTCTCCTACAATGAGCAGTTCTTC.

This CDR3 is CASSEPGTGGNEAFF. CDR3 nucleotide sequence: TGTGCCAGCAGTGAACCCGGGACAGGGGGTAATGAAGCTTTCTTT. This sequence joins TRBV25-1 and TRBJ1-1; 11 positions match TRBD1. The CDR3 loop spans 15 amino acids. Germline V lookup: CDR1 MGHDK, CDR2 SYGVNS. Germline trimming cut 2 bases from V and 7 bases from J; bases unmatched to any gene: 6.

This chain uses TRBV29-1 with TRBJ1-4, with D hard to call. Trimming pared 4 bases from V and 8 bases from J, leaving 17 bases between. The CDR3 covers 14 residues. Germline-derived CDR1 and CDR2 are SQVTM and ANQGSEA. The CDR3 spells CSVGHSRMSEKLFF. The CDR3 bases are TGCAGCGTTGGTCATAGCAGGATGAGCGAAAAACTGTTTTTT. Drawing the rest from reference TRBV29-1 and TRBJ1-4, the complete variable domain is SAVISQKPSRDICQRGTSLTIQCQVDSQVTMMFWYRQQPGQSLTLIATANQGSEATYESGFVIDKFPISRPNLTFSTLTVSNMSPEDSSIYLCSVGHSRMSEKLFFGSGTQLSVL.

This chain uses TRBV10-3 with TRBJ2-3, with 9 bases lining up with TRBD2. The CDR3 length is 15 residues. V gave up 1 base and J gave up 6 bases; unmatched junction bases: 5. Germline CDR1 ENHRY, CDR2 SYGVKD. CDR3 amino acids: CAISEWAGGPDTQYF. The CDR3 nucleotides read TGTGCCATCAGTGAGTGGGCGGGAGGGCCCGATACGCAGTATTTT.

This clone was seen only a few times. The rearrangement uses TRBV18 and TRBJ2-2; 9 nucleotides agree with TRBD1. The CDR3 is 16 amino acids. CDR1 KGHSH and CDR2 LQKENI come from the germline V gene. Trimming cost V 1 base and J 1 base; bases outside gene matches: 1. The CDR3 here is CASSPRGQGNTGELFF. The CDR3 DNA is TGTGCCAGCTCACCACGGGGACAGGGGAACACCGGGGAGCTGTTTTTT. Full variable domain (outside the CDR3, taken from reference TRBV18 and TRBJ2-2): NAGVMQNPRHLVRRRGQEARLRCSPMKGHSHVYWYRQLPEEGLKFMVYLQKENIIDESGMPKERFSAEFPKEGPSILRIQQVVRGDSAAYFCASSPRGQGNTGELFFGEGSRLTVL.

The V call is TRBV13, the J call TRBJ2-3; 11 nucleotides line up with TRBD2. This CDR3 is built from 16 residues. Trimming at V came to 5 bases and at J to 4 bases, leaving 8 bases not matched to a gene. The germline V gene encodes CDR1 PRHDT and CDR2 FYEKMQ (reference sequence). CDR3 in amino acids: CASSIIAGGRPDTQYF. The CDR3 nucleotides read TGTGCCAGCAGCATAATAGCGGGAGGGCGCCCAGATACGCAGTATTTT.

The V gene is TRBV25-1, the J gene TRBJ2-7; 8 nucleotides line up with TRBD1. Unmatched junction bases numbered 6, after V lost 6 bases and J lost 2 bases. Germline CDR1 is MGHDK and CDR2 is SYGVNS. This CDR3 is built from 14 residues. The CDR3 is CASRASGGAYEQYF. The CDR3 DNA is TGTGCCAGCAGGGCCTCAGGGGGCGCCTACGAGCAGTACTTC.

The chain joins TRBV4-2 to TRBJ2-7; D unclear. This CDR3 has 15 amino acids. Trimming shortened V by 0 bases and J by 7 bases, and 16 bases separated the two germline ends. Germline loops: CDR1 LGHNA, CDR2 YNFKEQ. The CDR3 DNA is TGTGCCAGCAGCCAAGATCTGGAAGGTCATAATGAGCAGTACTTC. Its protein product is CASSQDLEGHNEQYF.

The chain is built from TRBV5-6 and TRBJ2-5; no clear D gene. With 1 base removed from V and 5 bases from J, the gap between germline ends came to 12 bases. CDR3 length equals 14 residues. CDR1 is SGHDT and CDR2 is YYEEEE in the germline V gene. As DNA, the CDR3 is TGTGCCAGCAGCTTGTCCCCCCGGTGGGAGACCCAGTACTTC. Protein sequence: CASSLSPRWETQYF.

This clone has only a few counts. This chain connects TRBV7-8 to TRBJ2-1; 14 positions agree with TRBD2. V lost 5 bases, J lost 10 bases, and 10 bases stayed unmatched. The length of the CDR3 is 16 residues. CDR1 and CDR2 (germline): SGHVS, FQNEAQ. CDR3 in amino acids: CASSPEPGLAGVEQFF. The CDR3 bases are TGTGCCAGCAGCCCTGAACCGGGACTAGCGGGAGTCGAGCAGTTCTTC.

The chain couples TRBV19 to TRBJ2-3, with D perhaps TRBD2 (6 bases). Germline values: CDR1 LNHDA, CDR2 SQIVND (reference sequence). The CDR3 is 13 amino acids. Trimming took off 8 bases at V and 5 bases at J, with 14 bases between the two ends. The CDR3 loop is CASGRGVIDTQYF. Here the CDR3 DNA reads TGTGCCAGTGGGCGCGGGGTGATAGATACGCAGTATTTT.

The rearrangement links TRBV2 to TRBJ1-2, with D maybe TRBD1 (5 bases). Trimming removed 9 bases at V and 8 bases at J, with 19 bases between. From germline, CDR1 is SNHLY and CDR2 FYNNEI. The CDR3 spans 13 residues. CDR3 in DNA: TGTGCCAGGTCGCGAACGGGGCGGGACGGCTACACCTTC. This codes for CARSRTGRDGYTF.

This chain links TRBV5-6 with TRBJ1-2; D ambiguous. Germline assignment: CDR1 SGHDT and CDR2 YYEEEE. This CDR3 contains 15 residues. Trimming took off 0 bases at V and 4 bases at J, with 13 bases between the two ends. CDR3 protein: CASSLVAASSYGYTF. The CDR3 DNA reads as TGTGCCAGCAGCTTGGTTGCAGCCTCTTCCTATGGCTACACCTTC. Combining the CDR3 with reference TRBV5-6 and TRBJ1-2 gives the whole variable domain DAGVTQSPTHLIKTRGQQVTLRCSPKSGHDTVSWYQQALGQGPQFIFQYYEEEERQRGNFPDRFSGHQFPNYSSELNVNALLLGDSALYLCASSLVAASSYGYTFGSGTRLTVV.

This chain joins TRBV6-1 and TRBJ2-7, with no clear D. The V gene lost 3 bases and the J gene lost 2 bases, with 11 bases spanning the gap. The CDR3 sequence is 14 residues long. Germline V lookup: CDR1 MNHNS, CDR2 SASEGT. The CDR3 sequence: CASSETPAAYEQYF. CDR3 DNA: TGTGCCAGCAGTGAGACGCCGGCAGCCTACGAGCAGTACTTC.

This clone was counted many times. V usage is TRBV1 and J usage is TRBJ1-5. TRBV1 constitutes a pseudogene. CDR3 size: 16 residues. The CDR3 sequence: CTSSQIGRIINQPQHF. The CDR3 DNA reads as TGCACCAGCAGCCAAATCGGACGGATAATAAATCAGCCCCAGCATTTT.

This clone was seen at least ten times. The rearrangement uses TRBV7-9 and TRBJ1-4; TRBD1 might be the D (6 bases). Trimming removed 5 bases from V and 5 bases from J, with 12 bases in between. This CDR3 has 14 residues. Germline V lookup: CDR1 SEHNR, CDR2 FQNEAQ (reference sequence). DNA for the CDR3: TGTGCCAGCAGCGCCAGACAGGTGAATGAAAAACTGTTTTTT. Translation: CASSARQVNEKLFF.

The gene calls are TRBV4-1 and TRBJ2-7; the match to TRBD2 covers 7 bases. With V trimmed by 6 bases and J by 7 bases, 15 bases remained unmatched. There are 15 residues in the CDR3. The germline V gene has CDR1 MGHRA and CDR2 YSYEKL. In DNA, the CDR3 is TGCGCCAGCAGTTTCCCCGGGACTACCTTAGGGGAGCAGTACTTC. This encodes CASSFPGTTLGEQYF.

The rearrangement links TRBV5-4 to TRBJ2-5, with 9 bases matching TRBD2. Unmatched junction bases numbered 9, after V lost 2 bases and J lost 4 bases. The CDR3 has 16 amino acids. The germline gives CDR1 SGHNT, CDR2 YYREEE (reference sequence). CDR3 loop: CASSFRSGGLGETQYF. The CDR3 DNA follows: TGTGCCAGCAGCTTTCGTAGCGGGGGCCTGGGAGAGACCCAGTACTTC.